These T cell receptor beta chains were read from a single sample in a study of blood T cell repertoires in COVID-19. This table comes from immunoSEQ multiplex PCR, and its TCRdb copy is limited to in-frame clones, with some not included. Among approximately 270,000 clones listed, 89% were seen once. Source material: peripheral blood. The receptors were gathered from a man aged 50-60 years with acute or convalescent COVID-19. The CDR3 runs from the conserved cysteine through the conserved F or W. D genes are given only for firm matches. Size is stated for part of the rows, as once, few or many counts, or as a class when the clone is expanded.

TRBV5-4	TRBD1	TRBJ1-4	once	CASSSGTAATNEKLFF	TGTGCCAGCAGTTCCGGGACAGCTGCAACTAATGAAAAACTGTTTTTT
TRBV30	TRBD1	TRBJ2-1	NA	CAWYRGVGEQFF	TGTGCCTGGTACAGGGGAGTGGGTGAGCAGTTCTTC
TRBV7-9	NA	TRBJ1-1	NA	CASSLDTGTTEAFF	TGTGCCAGCAGTCTAGATACAGGGACCACTGAAGCTTTCTTT
TRBV10-3	TRBD1	TRBJ1-2	NA	CAISEPGQGDGYTF	TGTGCCATCAGTGAGCCCGGACAGGGGGATGGCTACACCTTC
TRBV12-3/TRBV12-4	NA	TRBJ1-2	NA	CASSFGGTGGYTF	TGTGCCAGCAGTTTTGGGGGGACGGGCGGCTACACCTTC
TRBV10-3	TRBD1	TRBJ2-7	NA	CAISLQGYEQYF	TGTGCCATCAGTTTACAGGGGTACGAGCAGTACTTC
TRBV6-1	NA	TRBJ1-1	NA	CASSDQGNTEAFF	TGTGCCAGCAGTGACCAGGGGAACACTGAAGCTTTCTTT
TRBV6-4	TRBD1	TRBJ1-1	NA	CASSDGGQGEAFF	TGTGCCAGCAGTGATGGGGGACAGGGTGAAGCTTTCTTT
TRBV5-4	TRBD2	TRBJ2-3	NA	CASHFSRRGGPDTQYF	TGTGCCAGCCACTTCAGTAGGCGGGGGGGACCGGATACGCAGTATTTT
TRBV9	NA	TRBJ1-5	NA	CASSVGGGPQHF	TGTGCCAGCAGCGTTGGCGGGGGGCCCCAGCATTTT
TRBV27	TRBD1	TRBJ1-3	NA	CASSLTGLGGNTIYF	TGTGCCAGCAGCCTGACAGGGCTGGGCGGAAACACCATATATTTT
TRBV21-1	NA	TRBJ2-7	NA	CASSTNSGSSSYEQYF	TGTGCCAGCAGCACAAACAGTGGGTCGTCCTCCTACGAGCAGTACTTC
TRBV12-3/TRBV12-4	NA	TRBJ1-5	NA	CASRQDNQPQHF	TGTGCCAGCAGGCAGGACAATCAGCCCCAGCATTTT
TRBV12-3/TRBV12-4	NA	TRBJ1-1	NA	CASSLGSEAFF	TGTGCCAGCAGTTTAGGCAGTGAAGCTTTCTTT
TRBV18	TRBD1	TRBJ1-2	NA	CASSPNGQGGYGYTF	TGTGCCAGCTCACCAAACGGACAGGGTGGGTATGGCTACACCTTC
TRBV2	NA	TRBJ2-2	once	CASSLDFGLGGTGELFF	TGTGCCAGCAGCCTCGACTTCGGTTTGGGGGGCACCGGGGAGCTGTTTTTT
TRBV12-3/TRBV12-4	NA	TRBJ1-5	NA	CASRPGGNQPQHF	TGTGCCAGCAGGCCCGGGGGCAATCAGCCCCAGCATTTT
TRBV5-1	TRBD1	TRBJ1-1	NA	CASSLVEGAEENTEAFF	TGCGCCAGCAGCTTGGTTGAGGGGGCGGAGGAGAACACTGAAGCTTTCTTT
TRBV6-5	NA	TRBJ2-1	NA	CASTRGNNEQFF	TGTGCCAGCACCAGGGGAAACAATGAGCAGTTCTTC
TRBV4-1	NA	TRBJ1-1	NA	CASSPRQLNTEAFF	TGCGCCAGCAGCCCGAGGCAGTTGAACACTGAAGCTTTCTTT
TRBV7-3	NA	TRBJ1-1	NA	CASSQGQTEAFF	TGTGCCAGCAGTCAAGGACAGACTGAAGCTTTCTTT
TRBV5-4	TRBD2	TRBJ2-5	NA	CASSLSLAGGPGETQYF	TGTGCCAGCAGCTTGAGCCTAGCGGGGGGGCCTGGGGAGACCCAGTACTTC
TRBV3-1/TRBV3-2	NA	TRBJ2-5	NA	CASSQLHTGQGETQYF	TGTGCCAGCAGCCAACTTCATACAGGCCAAGGGGAGACCCAGTACTTC
TRBV7-2	NA	TRBJ2-5	NA	CASSVMRGQETQYF	TGTGCCAGCAGCGTGATGCGGGGCCAAGAGACCCAGTACTTC
TRBV19	TRBD1	TRBJ2-3	NA	CASSRPGQGIADTQYF	TGTGCCAGTAGTAGACCGGGACAGGGGATAGCAGATACGCAGTATTTT
TRBV30	NA	TRBJ1-2	NA	CAFSGGIYGYTF	TGTGCCTTCAGTGGAGGGATCTATGGCTACACCTTC
TRBV29-1	NA	TRBJ1-1	NA	CSVGGVQNTEAFF	TGCAGCGTTGGCGGGGTTCAGAACACTGAAGCTTTCTTT
TRBV25-1	NA	TRBJ1-6	few	CASSPTGGSPLHF	TGTGCCAGCAGCCCAACGGGGGGTTCACCCCTCCACTTT
TRBV10-3	TRBD1	TRBJ1-5	NA	CATGQGTYSNQPQHF	TGTGCCACCGGACAGGGGACTTATAGCAATCAGCCCCAGCATTTT
TRBV5-1	TRBD1	TRBJ2-5	NA	CASSLDRVETQYF	TGCGCCAGCAGCCTCGACAGGGTGGAGACCCAGTACTTC
TRBV2	NA	TRBJ2-7	NA	CASGLDRGSHYEQYF	TGTGCCAGCGGACTAGACAGGGGCAGTCACTACGAGCAGTACTTC